The clone carrying this TCR beta chain was counted once. Antigen unknown. The data belong to a study of T cell repertoires in cytomegalovirus infection. Looking at the study overall: CMV epitopes used comprised recently identified HLA-C-restricted ones and well-studied HLA-B-restricted ones. Matching HLA type, along with CMV infection, was indicated by public TCR beta signatures. Overall study findings and caveats: The study found HLA-C-restricted CMV-specific TCR beta clonotypes dominating the ex vivo response. Of the TCR beta families, the public ones yielded a cumulative frequency that identified carriers of CMV plus the relevant HLA.

This CDR3 is built from 15 residues. Looked up from germline, CDR1 is SNHLY and CDR2 is FYNNEI. Deletions cut 4 bases from V and 2 bases from J, with 14 bases between. Each CDR3 protein is one row after TCRdb ran MiXCR on the reads. This sample yields approximately 990,000 distinct CDR3 sequences, of which 30% to 40% are seen a single time; over 12% belongs to the top ten. The specimen was cultured CD8+ T cells from PBMCs, collected from culture after CMV antigen stimulation. V gene TRBV2 combines with J gene TRBJ1-1; D is unclear. This TCR came from a human donor in good health (CMV status not recorded). Some clones in this sample may be carry-over from other donors' samples. The CDR3 is CASSASGTVNTEAFF. In nucleotides, the CDR3 is TGTGCCAGCAGTGCCTCGGGAACCGTAAACACTGAAGCTTTCTTT.